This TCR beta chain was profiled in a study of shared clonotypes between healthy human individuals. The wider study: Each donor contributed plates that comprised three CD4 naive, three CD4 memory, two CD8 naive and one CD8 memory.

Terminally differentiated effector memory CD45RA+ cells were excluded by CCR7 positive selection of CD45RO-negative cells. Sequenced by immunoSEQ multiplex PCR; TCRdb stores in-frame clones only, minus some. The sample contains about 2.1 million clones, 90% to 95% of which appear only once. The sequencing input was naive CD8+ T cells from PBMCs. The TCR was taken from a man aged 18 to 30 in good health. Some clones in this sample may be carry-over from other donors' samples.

The CDR3 reads CAMSGTGGGGYTF. CDR3 nucleotide sequence: TGTGCCATGTCCGGGACAGGGGGTGGTGGCTACACCTTC. The chain has TRBV10-3 and TRBJ1-2; 11 bases agree with TRBD1. The CDR3 consists of 13 residues. Germline trimming cut 9 bases from V and 7 bases from J; bases unmatched to any gene: 7. Looked up from germline, CDR1 is ENHRY and CDR2 is SYGVKD.